The sample holds one count of the clone carrying this T cell receptor beta chain. The CDR3 contains 13 residues. From germline, CDR1 is KGHSH and CDR2 LQKENI. V dropped 2 bases and J dropped 6 bases, with 9 bases sitting between them. The sample is drawn from a study of blood T cell repertoires in COVID-19. Clones were read by immunoSEQ multiplex PCR, and TCRdb kept only the in-frame ones, dropping some. This table holds 160,000 or so clones, 86% found once. This receptor was taken from a woman in her sixties or seventies with acute or convalescent COVID-19. The sequencing input was peripheral blood. The chain recombines TRBV18 with TRBJ2-3; D is ambiguous. CDR3 nucleotides: TGTGCCAGCTCACCATCGTTCGGGGATACGCAGTATTTT. It yields the protein CASSPSFGDTQYF. The variable domain in full, with the rest retrieved from reference TRBV18 and TRBJ2-3, is NAGVMQNPRHLVRRRGQEARLRCSPMKGHSHVYWYRQLPEEGLKFMVYLQKENIIDESGMPKERFSAEFPKEGPSILRIQQVVRGDSAAYFCASSPSFGDTQYFGPGTRLTVL.